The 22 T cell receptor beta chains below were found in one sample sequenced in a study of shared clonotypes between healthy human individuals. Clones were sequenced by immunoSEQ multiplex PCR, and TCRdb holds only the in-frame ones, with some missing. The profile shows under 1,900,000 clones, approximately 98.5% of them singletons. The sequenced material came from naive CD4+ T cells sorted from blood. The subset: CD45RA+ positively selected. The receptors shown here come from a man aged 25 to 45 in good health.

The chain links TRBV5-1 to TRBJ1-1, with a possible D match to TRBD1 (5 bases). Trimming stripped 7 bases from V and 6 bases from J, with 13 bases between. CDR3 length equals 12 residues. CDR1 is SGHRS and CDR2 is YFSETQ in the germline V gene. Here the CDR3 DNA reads TGCGCCAGCGGGTTTCAGGGTCCTGAAGCTTTCTTT. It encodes CASGFQGPEAFF.

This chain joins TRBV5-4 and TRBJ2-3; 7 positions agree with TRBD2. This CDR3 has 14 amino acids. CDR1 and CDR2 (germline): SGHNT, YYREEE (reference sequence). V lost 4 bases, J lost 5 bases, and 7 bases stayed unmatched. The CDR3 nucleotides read TGTGCCAGCAGCACAGGACTAGGGGTAGATACGCAGTATTTT. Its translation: CASSTGLGVDTQYF.

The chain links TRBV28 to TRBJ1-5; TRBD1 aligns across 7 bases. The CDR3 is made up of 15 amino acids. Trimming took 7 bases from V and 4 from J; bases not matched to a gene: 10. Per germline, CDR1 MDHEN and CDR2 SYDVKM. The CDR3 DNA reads TGTGCCAGCACCTGGGGAGGGGGCCGAAATCAGCCCCAGCATTTT. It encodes CASTWGGGRNQPQHF.

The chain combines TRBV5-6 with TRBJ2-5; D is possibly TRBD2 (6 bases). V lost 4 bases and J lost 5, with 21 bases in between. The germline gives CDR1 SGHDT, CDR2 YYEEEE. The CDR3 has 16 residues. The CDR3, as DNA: TGTGCCAGCAGCCCGATTTCGGGAGAAGGGTTGGAGACCCAGTACTTC. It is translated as CASSPISGEGLETQYF.

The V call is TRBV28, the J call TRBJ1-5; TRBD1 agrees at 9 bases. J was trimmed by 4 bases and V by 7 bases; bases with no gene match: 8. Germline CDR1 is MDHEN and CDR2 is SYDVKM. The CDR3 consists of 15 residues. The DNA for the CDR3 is TGTGCCAGCACCACCGACAGGGGGTTTAATCAGCCCCAGCATTTT. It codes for CASTTDRGFNQPQHF.

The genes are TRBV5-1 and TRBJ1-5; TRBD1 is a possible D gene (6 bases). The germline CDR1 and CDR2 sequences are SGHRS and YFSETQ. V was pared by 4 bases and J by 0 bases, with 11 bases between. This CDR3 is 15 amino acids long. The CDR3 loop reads CASSPGQYSNQPQHF. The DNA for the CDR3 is TGCGCCAGCAGCCCCGGACAGTATAGCAATCAGCCCCAGCATTTT.

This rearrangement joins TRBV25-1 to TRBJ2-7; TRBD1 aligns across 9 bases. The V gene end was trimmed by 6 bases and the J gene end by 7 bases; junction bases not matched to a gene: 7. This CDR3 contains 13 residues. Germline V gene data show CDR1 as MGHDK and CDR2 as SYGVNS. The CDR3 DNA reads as TGTGCCAGCAGAGGACAGGGGCGTTGGGAGCAGTACTTC. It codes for CASRGQGRWEQYF.

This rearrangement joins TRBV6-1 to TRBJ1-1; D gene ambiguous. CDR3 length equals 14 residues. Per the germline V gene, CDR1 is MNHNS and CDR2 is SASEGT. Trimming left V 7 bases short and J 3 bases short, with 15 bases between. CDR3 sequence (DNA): TGTGCCAGCAATAGACGGGTGAGGGACACTGAAGCTTTCTTT. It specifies CASNRRVRDTEAFF.

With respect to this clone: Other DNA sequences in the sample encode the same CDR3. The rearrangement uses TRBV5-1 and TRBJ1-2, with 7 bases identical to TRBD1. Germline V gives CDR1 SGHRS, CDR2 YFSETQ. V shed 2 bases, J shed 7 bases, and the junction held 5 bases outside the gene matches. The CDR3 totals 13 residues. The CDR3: CASSLEGASGYTF. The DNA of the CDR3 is TGCGCCAGCAGCTTAGAGGGGGCGAGTGGCTACACCTTC.

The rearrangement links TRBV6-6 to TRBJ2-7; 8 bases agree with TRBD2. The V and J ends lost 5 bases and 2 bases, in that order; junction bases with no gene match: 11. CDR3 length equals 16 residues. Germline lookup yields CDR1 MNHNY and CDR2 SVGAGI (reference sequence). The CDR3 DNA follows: TGTGCCAGCAGTCCCGTGAAGCTAGCGGGTACCTACGAGCAGTACTTC. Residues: CASSPVKLAGTYEQYF.

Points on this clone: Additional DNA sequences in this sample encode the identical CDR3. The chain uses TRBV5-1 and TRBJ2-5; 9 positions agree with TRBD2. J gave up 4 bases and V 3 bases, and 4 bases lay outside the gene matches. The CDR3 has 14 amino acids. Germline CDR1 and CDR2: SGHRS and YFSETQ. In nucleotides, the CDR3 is TGCGCCAGCAGCTCAGGGACTAGCCGAGAGACCCAGTACTTC. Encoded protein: CASSSGTSRETQYF.

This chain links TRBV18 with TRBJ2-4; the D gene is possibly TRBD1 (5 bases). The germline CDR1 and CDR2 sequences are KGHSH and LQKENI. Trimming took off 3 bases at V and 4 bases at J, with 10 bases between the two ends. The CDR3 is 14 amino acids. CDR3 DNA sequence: TGTGCCAGCTCACCGCCAGGGCCAAAAAACATTCAGTACTTC. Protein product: CASSPPGPKNIQYF.

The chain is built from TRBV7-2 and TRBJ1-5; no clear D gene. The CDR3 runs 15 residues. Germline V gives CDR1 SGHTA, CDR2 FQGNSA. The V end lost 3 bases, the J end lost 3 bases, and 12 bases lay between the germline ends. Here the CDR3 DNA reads TGTGCCAGCAGCTTTGCCACAACCCACAATCAGCCCCAGCATTTT. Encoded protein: CASSFATTHNQPQHF.

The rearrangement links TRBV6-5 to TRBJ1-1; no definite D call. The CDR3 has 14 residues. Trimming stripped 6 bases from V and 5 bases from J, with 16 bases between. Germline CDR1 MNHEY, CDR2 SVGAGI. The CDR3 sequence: CASSPNFSRTEAFF. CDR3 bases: TGTGCCAGCAGCCCTAATTTCTCGAGGACTGAAGCTTTCTTT.

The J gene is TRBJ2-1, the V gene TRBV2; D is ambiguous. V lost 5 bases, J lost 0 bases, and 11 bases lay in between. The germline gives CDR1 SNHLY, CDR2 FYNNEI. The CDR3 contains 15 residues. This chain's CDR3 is CASSRLESSYNEQFF. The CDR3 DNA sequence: TGTGCCAGCAGTCGACTCGAGAGCTCCTACAATGAGCAGTTCTTC. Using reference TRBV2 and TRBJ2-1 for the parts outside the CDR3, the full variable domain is EPEVTQTPSHQVTQMGQEVILRCVPISNHLYFYWYRQILGQKVEFLVSFYNNEISEKSEIFDDQFSVERPDGSNFTLKIRSTKLEDSAMYFCASSRLESSYNEQFFGPGTRLTVL.

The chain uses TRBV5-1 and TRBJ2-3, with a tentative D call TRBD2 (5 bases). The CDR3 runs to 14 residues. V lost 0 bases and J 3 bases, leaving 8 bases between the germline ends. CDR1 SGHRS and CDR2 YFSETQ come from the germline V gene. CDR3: CASSLGRRTDTQYF. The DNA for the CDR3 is TGCGCCAGCAGCTTGGGGCGGAGGACAGATACGCAGTATTTT.

The CDR3 DNA follows: TGTGCCATCAGGGCGTCTGATGAGCAGTACTTC. Translating gives CAIRASDEQYF. The V gene is TRBV10-3, the J gene TRBJ2-7; D gene uncertain. Germline V gene data show CDR1 as ENHRY and CDR2 as SYGVKD. CDR3 length: 11 residues. The V end was cut by 6 bases, the J end by 7 bases, with 10 bases between.

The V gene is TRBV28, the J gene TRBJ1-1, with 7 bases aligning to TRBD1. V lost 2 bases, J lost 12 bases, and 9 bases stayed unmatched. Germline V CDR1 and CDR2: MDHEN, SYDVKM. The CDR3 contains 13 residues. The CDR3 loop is CASSLPPDRPTFF. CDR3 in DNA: TGTGCCAGCAGTTTACCACCGGACAGGCCAACTTTCTTT. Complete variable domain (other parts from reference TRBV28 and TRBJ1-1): DVKVTQSSRYLVKRTGEKVFLECVQDMDHENMFWYRQDPGLGLRLIYFSYDVKMKEKGDIPEGYSVSREKKERFSLILESASTNQTSMYLCASSLPPDRPTFFGQGTRLTVV.

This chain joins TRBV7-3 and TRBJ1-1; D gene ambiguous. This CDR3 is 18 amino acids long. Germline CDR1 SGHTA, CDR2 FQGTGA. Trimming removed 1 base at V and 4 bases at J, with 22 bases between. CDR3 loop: CASSLIGSLPPMCTEAFF. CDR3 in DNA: TGTGCCAGCAGCTTAATAGGGAGCTTGCCTCCTATGTGCACTGAAGCTTTCTTT.

Here the CDR3 DNA reads TGTGCCAGCAGCTCAAACCCGGGACAGCGCGACGAGCAGTACTTC. This gives the protein CASSSNPGQRDEQYF. The chain combines TRBV7-6 with TRBJ2-7, with 7 nucleotides matching TRBD1. V gave up 4 bases and J gave up 5 bases; unmatched junction bases: 11. The CDR3 runs 15 residues. The germline CDR1 and CDR2 sequences are SGHVS and FNYEAQ.

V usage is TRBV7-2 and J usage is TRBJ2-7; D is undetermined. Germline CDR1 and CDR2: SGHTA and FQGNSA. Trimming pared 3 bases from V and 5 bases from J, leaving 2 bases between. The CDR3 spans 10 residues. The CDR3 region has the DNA TGTGCCAGCAGCTTTAACGAGCAGTACTTC. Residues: CASSFNEQYF.

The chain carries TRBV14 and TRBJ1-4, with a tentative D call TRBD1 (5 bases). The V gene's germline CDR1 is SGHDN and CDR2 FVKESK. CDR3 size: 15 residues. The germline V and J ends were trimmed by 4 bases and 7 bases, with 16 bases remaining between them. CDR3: CASSRQTAVAEKLFF. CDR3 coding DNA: TGTGCCAGCAGCCGACAGACCGCCGTGGCTGAAAAACTGTTTTTT.